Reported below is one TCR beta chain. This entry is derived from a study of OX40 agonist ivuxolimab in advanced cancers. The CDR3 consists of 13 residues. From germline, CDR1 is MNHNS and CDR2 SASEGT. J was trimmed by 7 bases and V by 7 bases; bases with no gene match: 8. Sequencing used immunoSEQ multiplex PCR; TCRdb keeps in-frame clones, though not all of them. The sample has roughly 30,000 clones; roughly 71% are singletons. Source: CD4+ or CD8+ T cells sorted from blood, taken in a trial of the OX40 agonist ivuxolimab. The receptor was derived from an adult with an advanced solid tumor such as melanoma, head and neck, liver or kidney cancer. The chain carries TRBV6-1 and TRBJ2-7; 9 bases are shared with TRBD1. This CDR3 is CASTGDRGWEQYF. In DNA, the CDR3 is TGTGCCAGCACCGGCGACAGGGGGTGGGAGCAGTACTTC.